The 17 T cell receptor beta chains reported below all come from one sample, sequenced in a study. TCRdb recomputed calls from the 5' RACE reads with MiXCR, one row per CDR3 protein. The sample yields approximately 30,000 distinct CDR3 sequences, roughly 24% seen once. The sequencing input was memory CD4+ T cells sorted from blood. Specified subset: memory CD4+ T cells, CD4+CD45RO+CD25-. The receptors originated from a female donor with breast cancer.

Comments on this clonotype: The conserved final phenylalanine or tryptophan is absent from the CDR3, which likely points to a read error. In DNA, the CDR3 is TGCAGCGTGCGACAGGGTGAGACCCAGTACATC. Encoded protein: CSVRQGETQYI. V gene TRBV29-1 combines with J gene TRBJ2-5; TRBD1 matches 7 bases. V was clipped by 6 bases and J by 5 bases; unmatched bases: 3. CDR1 and CDR2 from the germline V gene are SQVTM and ANQGSEA. The CDR3 has 11 residues.

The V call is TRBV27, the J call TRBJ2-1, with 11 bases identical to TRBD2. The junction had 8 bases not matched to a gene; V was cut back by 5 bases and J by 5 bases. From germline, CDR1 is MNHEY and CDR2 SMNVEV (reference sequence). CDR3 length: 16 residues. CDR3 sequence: CASSTRLAGNHNEQFF. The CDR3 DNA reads TGTGCCAGCAGTACCCGACTAGCGGGGAACCACAATGAGCAGTTCTTC.

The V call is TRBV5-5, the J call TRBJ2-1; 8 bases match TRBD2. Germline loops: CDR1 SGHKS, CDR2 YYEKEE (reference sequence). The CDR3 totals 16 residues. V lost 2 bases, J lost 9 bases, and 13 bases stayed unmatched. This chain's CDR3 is CASSFFRGRQFTEQFF. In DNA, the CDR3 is TGTGCCAGCAGCTTTTTTCGCGGGAGGCAATTCACTGAGCAGTTCTTC.

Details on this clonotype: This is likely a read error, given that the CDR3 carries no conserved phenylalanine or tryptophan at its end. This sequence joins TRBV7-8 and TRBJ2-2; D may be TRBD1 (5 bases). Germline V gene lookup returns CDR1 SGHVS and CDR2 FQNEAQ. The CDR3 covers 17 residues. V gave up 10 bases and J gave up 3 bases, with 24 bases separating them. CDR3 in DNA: TGTGCCACTCCCCCTACAGTCTTCCTAGGGGACACCGGGGAGCTGTTTTCT. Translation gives CATPPTVFLGDTGELFS.

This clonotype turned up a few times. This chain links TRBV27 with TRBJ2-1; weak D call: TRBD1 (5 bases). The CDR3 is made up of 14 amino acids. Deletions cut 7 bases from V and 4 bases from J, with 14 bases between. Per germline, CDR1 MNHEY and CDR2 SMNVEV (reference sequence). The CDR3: CASKPGPLYNEQFF. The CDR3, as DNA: TGTGCCAGCAAACCAGGGCCCTTATACAATGAGCAGTTCTTC.

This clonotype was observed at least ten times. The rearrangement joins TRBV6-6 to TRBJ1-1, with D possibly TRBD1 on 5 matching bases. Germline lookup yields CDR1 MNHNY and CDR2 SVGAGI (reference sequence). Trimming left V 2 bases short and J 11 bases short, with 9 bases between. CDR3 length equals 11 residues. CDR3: CASSYGGEAFF. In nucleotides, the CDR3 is TGTGCCAGCAGTTACGGGGGAGAGGCTTTCTTT.

The CDR3 DNA follows: TGCAGTGCTAGAGATAGCCTAGCGGGGATCTCCTACAATGAGCAGTTCTTC. Translation: CSARDSLAGISYNEQFF. The chain employs TRBV20-1 and TRBJ2-1; 9 bases match TRBD2. The CDR3 consists of 17 residues. Germline CDR1 DFQATT, CDR2 SNEGSKA (reference sequence). Losses at the gene ends were 0 bases for V and 0 bases for J; bases not matched to a gene: 6.

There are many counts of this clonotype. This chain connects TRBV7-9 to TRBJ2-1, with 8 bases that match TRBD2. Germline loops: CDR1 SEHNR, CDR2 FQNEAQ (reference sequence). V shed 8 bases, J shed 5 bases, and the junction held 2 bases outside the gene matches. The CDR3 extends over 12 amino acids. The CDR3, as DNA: TGTGCCAGCGCGGGAGGAGACAATGAGCAGTTCTTC. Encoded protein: CASAGGDNEQFF.

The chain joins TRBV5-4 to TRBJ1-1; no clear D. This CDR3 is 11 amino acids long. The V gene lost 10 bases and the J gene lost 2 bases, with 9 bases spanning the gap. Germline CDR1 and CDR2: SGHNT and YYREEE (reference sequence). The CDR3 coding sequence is TGTGCCCGGGCGGGAAACACTGAAGCTTTCTTT. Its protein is CARAGNTEAFF.

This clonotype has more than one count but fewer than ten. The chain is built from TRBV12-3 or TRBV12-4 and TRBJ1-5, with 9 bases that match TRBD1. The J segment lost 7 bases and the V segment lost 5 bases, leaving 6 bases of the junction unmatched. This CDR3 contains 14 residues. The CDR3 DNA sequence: TGTGCCAGCAGTCCACAGGGGGCACGACAGCCCCAGCATTTT. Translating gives CASSPQGARQPQHF.

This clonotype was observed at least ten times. CDR3 in amino acids: CASNPRTGANTGELFF. CDR3 nucleotide sequence: TGTGCCAGCAACCCTCGTACAGGGGCGAACACCGGGGAGCTGTTTTTT. The chain joins TRBV9 to TRBJ2-2; the match to TRBD1 covers 7 bases. Trimming at V came to 6 bases and at J to 0 bases, leaving 8 bases not matched to a gene. The CDR3 totals 16 residues. CDR1 and CDR2 from the germline V gene are SGDLS and YYNGEE.

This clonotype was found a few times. The CDR3 is CSARGLVMDNEQFF. In nucleotides, the CDR3 is TGCAGTGCTAGAGGACTAGTAATGGACAATGAGCAGTTCTTC. The genes are TRBV20-1 and TRBJ2-1, with a weak D call TRBD2 (6 bases). Germline V CDR1 and CDR2: DFQATT, SNEGSKA (reference sequence). The CDR3 extends over 14 amino acids. Between the trimmed V and J ends, which lost 1 base and 5 bases, there was a span of 12 bases.

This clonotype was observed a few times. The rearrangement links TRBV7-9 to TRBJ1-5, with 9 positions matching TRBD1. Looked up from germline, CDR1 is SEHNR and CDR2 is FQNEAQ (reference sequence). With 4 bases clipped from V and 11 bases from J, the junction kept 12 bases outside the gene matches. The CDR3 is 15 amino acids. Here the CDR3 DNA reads TGTGCCAGCAGCTCAACCGGGACAGGGACCCCCGCCCAGCATTTT. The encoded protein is CASSSTGTGTPAQHF. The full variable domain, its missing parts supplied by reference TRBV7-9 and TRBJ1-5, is DTGVSQNPRHKITKRGQNVTFRCDPISEHNRLYWYRQTLGQGPEFLTYFQNEAQLEKSRLLSDRFSAERPKGSFSTLEIQRTEQGDSAMYLCASSSTGTGTPAQHFGDGTRLSIL.

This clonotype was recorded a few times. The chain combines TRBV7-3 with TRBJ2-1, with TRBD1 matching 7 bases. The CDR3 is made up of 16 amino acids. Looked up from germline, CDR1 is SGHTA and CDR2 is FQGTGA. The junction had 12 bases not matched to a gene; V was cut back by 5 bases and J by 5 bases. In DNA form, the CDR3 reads TGTGCCAGCAGCCCCCAGGGGACAGCCACCCACAATGAGCAGTTCTTC. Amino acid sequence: CASSPQGTATHNEQFF.

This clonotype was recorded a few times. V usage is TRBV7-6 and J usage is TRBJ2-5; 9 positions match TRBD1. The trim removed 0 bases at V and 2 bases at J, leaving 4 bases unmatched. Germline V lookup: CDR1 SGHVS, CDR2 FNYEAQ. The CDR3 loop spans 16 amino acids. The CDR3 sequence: CASSLAGTGIQETQYF. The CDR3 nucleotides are TGTGCCAGCAGCTTAGCCGGGACAGGGATTCAAGAGACCCAGTACTTC. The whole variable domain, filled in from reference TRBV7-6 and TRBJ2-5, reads GAGVSQSPRYKVTKRGQDVALRCDPISGHVSLYWYRQALGQGPEFLTYFNYEAQQDKSGLPNDRFSAERPEGSISTLTIQRTEQRDSAMYRCASSLAGTGIQETQYFGPGTRLLVL.

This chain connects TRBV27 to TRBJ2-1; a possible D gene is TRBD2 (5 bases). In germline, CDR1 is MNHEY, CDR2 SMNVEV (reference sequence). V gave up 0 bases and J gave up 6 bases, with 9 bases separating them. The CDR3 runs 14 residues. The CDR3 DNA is TGTGCCAGCAGTTTATCCGGACTCACCAATGAGCAGTTCTTC. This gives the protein CASSLSGLTNEQFF.

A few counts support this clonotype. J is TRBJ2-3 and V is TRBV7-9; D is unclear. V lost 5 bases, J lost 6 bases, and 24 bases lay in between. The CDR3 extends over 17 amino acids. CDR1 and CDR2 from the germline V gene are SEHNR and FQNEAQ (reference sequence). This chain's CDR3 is CASSPPVSLQRMDTQYF. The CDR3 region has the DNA TGTGCCAGCAGCCCCCCGGTCAGTCTACAGAGGATGGATACGCAGTATTTT.